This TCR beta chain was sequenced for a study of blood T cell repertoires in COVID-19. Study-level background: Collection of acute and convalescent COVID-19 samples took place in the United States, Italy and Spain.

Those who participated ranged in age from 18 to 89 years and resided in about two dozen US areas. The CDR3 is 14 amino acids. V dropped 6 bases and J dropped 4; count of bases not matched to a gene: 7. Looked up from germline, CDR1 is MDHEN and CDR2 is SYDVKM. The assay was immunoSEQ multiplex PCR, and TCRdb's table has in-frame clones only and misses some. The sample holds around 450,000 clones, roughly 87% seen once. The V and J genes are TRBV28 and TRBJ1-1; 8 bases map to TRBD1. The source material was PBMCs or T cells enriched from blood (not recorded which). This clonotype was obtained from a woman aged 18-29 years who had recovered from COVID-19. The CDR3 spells CASSQDRVGTEAFF. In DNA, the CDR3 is TGTGCCAGCAGCCAGGACAGGGTGGGCACTGAAGCTTTCTTT.